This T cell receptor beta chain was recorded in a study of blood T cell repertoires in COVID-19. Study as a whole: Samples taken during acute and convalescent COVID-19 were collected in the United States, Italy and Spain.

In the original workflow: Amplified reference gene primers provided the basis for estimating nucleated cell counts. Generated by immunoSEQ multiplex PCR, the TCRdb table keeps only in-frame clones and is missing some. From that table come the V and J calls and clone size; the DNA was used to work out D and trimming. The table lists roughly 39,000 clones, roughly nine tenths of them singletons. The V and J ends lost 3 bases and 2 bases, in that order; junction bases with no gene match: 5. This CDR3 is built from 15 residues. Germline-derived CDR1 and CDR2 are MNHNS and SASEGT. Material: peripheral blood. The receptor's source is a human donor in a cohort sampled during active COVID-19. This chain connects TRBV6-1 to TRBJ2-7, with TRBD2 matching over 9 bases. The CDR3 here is CASSDRASGTYEQYF. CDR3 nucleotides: TGTGCCAGCAGTGATAGGGCTAGCGGGACCTACGAGCAGTACTTC.